A selection of T cell receptor beta chains follows, all from one sample in a study of blood T cell repertoires in COVID-19. Data came from immunoSEQ multiplex PCR; TCRdb stores just in-frame clones and leaves some out. This sample yields about 490,000 clones, of which 80% to 90% are seen a single time; approximately 3% belongs to the top ten. Sequenced input: peripheral blood. The receptors come from a human donor in a cohort sampled during active COVID-19. The CDR3 runs from the conserved cysteine through the conserved F or W. The order of the fields is clone size, J gene, D gene, V gene, CDR3 protein, CDR3 DNA. A D gene is named only where the DNA matches it firmly. Only some rows state a clone size, as once, few, many or a class for expanded clones.

. | TRBJ1-4 | TRBD1 | TRBV7-9 | CASSLILTGVAEKLFF | TGTGCCAGCAGCTTAATACTCACAGGGGTGGCTGAAAAACTGTTTTTT
. | TRBJ2-2 | . | TRBV6-5 | CASSYNRNTGELFF | TGTGCCAGCAGTTACAATCGGAACACCGGGGAGCTGTTTTTT
. | TRBJ2-3 | TRBD2 | TRBV24-1 | CATSDLRPSGSGPDTQYF | TGTGCCACCAGTGATTTGCGTCCCAGCGGGAGTGGCCCAGATACGCAGTATTTT
. | TRBJ2-5 | TRBD1 | TRBV6-5 | CASSYRGLSQETQYF | TGTGCCAGCAGTTACAGGGGGCTTAGCCAAGAGACCCAGTACTTC
. | TRBJ2-3 | . | TRBV28 | CASSLFAGADTQYF | TGTGCCAGCAGTTTATTCGCGGGTGCGGATACGCAGTATTTT
once | TRBJ2-7 | . | TRBV11-3 | CASSLSGDLFYEQYF | TGTGCCAGCAGCTTATCAGGGGACCTGTTTTACGAGCAGTACTTC
. | TRBJ2-2 | . | TRBV5-1 | CASRSLGGYGELFF | TGCGCCAGCCGTTCCCTGGGAGGCTACGGGGAGCTGTTTTTT
. | TRBJ1-5 | TRBD1 | TRBV28 | CASSPDRGSNQPQHF | TGTGCCAGCAGCCCGGACAGGGGGAGCAATCAGCCCCAGCATTTT
. | TRBJ2-3 | TRBD2 | TRBV9 | CASSVDSSGTGDTQYF | TGTGCCAGCAGCGTAGATTCTAGCGGGACGGGAGATACGCAGTATTTT
. | TRBJ1-3 | TRBD1 | TRBV5-4 | CASSLPGTGKGNTIYF | TGTGCCAGCAGCTTGCCCGGGACAGGGAAAGGAAACACCATATATTTT
. | TRBJ2-7 | TRBD1 | TRBV5-5 | CASSLTPDRGSLYEQYF | TGTGCCAGCAGCTTGACCCCGGACAGGGGGTCCCTATACGAGCAGTACTTC